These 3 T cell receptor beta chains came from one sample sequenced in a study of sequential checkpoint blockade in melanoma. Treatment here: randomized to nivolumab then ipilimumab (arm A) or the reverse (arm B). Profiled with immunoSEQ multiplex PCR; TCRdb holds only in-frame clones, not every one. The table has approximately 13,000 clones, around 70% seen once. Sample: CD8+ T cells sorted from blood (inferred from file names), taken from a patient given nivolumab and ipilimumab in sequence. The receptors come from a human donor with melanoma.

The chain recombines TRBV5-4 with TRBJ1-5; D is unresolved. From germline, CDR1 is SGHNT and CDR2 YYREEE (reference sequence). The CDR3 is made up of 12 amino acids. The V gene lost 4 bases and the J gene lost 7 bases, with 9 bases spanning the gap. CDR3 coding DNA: TGTGCCAGCAGCCGCCGGGTCCAGCCCCAGCATTTT. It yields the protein CASSRRVQPQHF.

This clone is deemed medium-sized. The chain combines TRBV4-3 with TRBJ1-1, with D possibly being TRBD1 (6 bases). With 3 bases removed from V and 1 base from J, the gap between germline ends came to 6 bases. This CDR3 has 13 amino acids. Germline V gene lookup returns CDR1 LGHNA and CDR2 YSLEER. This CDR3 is CASSQTGNTEAFF. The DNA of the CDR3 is TGCGCCAGCAGCCAGACAGGGAACACTGAAGCTTTCTTT.

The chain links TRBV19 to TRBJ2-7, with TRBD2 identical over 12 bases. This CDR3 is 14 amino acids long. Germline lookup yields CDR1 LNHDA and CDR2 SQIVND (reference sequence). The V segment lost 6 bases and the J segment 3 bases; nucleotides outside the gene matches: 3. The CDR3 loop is CASSPGLAGYEQYF. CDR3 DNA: TGTGCCAGTAGCCCGGGACTAGCGGGCTACGAGCAGTACTTC.